The clone carrying this T cell receptor beta chain was seen more than once but under ten times. V lost 8 bases to trimming and J lost 1 base; unmatched junction nucleotides: 6. Germline loops: CDR1 KGHSH, CDR2 LQKENI. This CDR3 has 16 residues. This entry is derived from a study of T-cell reconstitution after alpha-beta-depleted transplantation in children. Unique molecular identifiers were used to barcode this TCRbeta library. TCRdb ran MiXCR on the PCR reads and lists one entry per CDR3 protein. The table lists around 400,000 distinct CDR3 sequences, roughly 20% of them singletons. The J gene is TRBJ2-2, the V gene TRBV18; 11 bases align to TRBD2. Sequences were derived from PBMCs from the stem cell graft donor, sampled from the stem cell graft. This TCR was sampled from a human donor who donated a stem cell graft to a child with acute myeloid leukemia. This CDR3 reads CASSWGLAVNTGELFF. CDR3 in DNA: TGTGCCAGCAGCTGGGGACTAGCGGTGAACACCGGGGAGCTGTTTTTT.